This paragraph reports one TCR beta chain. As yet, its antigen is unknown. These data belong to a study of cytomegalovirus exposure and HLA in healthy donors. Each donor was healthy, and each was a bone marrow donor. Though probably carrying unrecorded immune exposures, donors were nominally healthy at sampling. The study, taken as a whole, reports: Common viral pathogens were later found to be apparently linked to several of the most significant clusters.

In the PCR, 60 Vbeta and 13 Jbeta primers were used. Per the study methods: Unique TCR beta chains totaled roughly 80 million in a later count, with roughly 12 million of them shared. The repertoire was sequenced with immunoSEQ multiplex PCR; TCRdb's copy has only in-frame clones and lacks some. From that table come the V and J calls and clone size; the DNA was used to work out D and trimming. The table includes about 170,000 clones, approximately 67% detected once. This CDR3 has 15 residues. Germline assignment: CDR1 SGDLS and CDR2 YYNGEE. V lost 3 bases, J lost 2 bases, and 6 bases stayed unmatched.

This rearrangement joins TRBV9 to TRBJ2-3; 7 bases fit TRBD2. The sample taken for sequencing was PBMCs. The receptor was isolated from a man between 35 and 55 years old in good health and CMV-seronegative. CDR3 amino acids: CASSGGTTPTDTQYF. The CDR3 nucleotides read TGTGCCAGCAGCGGGGGGACTACTCCCACAGATACGCAGTATTTT.